This is a list of T cell receptor beta chains from one sample in a study of cytomegalovirus exposure and HLA in healthy donors. Clones were sequenced by immunoSEQ multiplex PCR, and TCRdb holds only the in-frame ones, with some missing. The sample has 100,000 or so clones, roughly 13% seen once. The sample taken for sequencing was PBMCs. The receptor source for this set is a man aged 40-50 years in good health and CMV-seropositive. Both conserved end residues are part of each CDR3. D genes are given only for firm matches. Not all rows give a size; the values are once, few, many and, for expanded clones, a class.

-,TRBJ2-6,-,18,TRBV9,CASSGDRETFSGANALPF,TGTGCCAGCAGCGGAGACAGAGAAACCTTCTCTGGGGCCAACGCCCTGCCTTTC
few,TRBJ1-4,-,16,TRBV18,CASSPNQGATNEKLFF,TGTGCCAGCTCACCAAACCAGGGTGCAACTAATGAAAAACTGTTTTTT
-,TRBJ2-1,TRBD2,12,TRBV10-3,CAAGGNGNEQFF,TGTGCCGCGGGGGGCAACGGGAATGAGCAGTTCTTC
few,TRBJ2-5,TRBD1,17,TRBV7-6,CASSLSRGDRGRETQYF,TGTGCCAGCAGCCTTTCTCGGGGGGACAGGGGGCGAGAGACCCAGTACTTC
few,TRBJ1-2,-,13,TRBV27,CASSLGRNYGYTF,TGTGCCAGCAGTTTAGGGAGGAACTATGGCTACACCTTC
-,TRBJ1-2,TRBD1,16,TRBV6-1,CASSEALGQGYYGYTF,TGTGCCAGCAGTGAAGCCCTTGGACAGGGATACTATGGCTACACCTTC
-,TRBJ1-2,-,15,TRBV10-3,CAISEIPGRHASYTF,TGTGCCATCAGCGAAATCCCGGGTCGCCATGCAAGCTACACCTTC
-,TRBJ2-3,-,14,TRBV29-1,CSVESGLSTDTQYF,TGCAGCGTAGAGAGCGGGTTGAGCACAGATACGCAGTATTTT
few,TRBJ2-1,-,15,TRBV27,CASSRDWSSYNEQFF,TGTGCCAGCAGCCGGGACTGGAGCTCCTACAATGAGCAGTTCTTC
few,TRBJ2-3,TRBD2,15,TRBV15,CATSRPGLATDTQYF,TGTGCCACCAGCAGACCGGGACTAGCGACAGATACGCAGTATTTT
-,TRBJ1-2,TRBD1,12,TRBV28,CASTPGQVGYTF,TGTGCCAGTACACCGGGACAGGTTGGCTACACCTTC
-,TRBJ2-2,-,17,TRBV5-1,CASSFGPQSQNTGELFF,TGCGCCAGCAGCTTTGGCCCACAGTCCCAAAACACCGGGGAGCTGTTTTTT
-,TRBJ1-3,TRBD1,16,TRBV7-3,CASSLEAGGSGNTIYF,TGTGCCAGCAGCTTAGAGGCAGGGGGCTCTGGAAACACCATATATTTT
-,TRBJ1-4,-,16,TRBV7-6,CASSLVESATNEKLFF,TGTGCCAGCAGCTTAGTAGAGAGTGCAACTAATGAAAAACTGTTTTTT
few,TRBJ2-7,-,12,TRBV29-1,CSVWKPGQEQYF,TGCAGCGTCTGGAAGCCGGGTCAGGAGCAGTACTTC
-,TRBJ2-7,TRBD1,14,TRBV19,CASSRQGNPYEQYF,TGTGCCAGTAGCAGACAGGGGAACCCTTACGAGCAGTACTTC
-,TRBJ2-7,TRBD2,13,TRBV2,CASTGGISYEQYF,TGTGCCAGCACGGGAGGAATCTCCTACGAGCAGTACTTC
few,TRBJ2-7,TRBD2,15,TRBV5-1,CASSLTSGGGHEQYF,TGCGCCAGCAGCTTGACTAGCGGGGGCGGGCACGAGCAGTACTTC
-,TRBJ2-5,TRBD2,16,TRBV7-2,CASNPSGAGVGETQYF,TGTGCCAGCAACCCCAGTGGTGCGGGAGTCGGGGAGACCCAGTACTTC
few,TRBJ2-5,TRBD1,16,TRBV5-6,CASNQGQGWSQETQYF,TGTGCCAGCAACCAAGGACAGGGTTGGTCACAAGAGACCCAGTACTTC
few,TRBJ1-2,-,14,TRBV4-2,CASSHRFGAYGYTF,TGTGCCAGCAGCCACAGGTTCGGTGCCTATGGCTACACCTTC
-,TRBJ2-5,TRBD1,15,TRBV5-1,CASSLVNDRAEEQYF,TGCGCCAGCAGCTTGGTAAACGACAGGGCGGAGGAGCAGTACTTC
-,TRBJ2-7,-,14,TRBV5-4,CASSSGTSAYEQYF,TGTGCCAGCAGCTCGGGTACTTCGGCCTACGAGCAGTACTTC
-,TRBJ2-7,TRBD2,14,TRBV30,CACMRGTSGYEQYF,TGTGCCTGTATGAGGGGGACTAGCGGTTACGAGCAGTACTTC
-,TRBJ2-7,-,14,TRBV7-8,CASSLGLMNYEQYF,TGTGCCAGCAGCTTAGGACTGATGAACTACGAGCAGTACTTC
few,TRBJ1-3,TRBD1,17,TRBV28,CASSRPGQGFTGNTIYF,TGTGCCAGCAGCCGGCCGGGACAGGGGTTCACTGGAAACACCATATATTTT
-,TRBJ2-1,-,12,TRBV9,CASSVDPPEQFF,TGTGCCAGCAGCGTAGATCCTCCTGAGCAGTTCTTC
-,TRBJ2-7,TRBD2,16,TRBV11-2,CASSRQLAEPSYEQYF,TGTGCCAGCAGCCGACAACTAGCGGAACCCTCCTACGAGCAGTACTTC
-,TRBJ2-7,-,15,TRBV9,CASSPSLALVGEQYF,TGTGCCAGCAGCCCCTCACTAGCCTTGGTGGGAGAGCAGTACTTC
few,TRBJ1-2,-,14,TRBV9,CASSSGGRGYGYTF,TGTGCCAGCAGCTCGGGTGGCAGGGGTTATGGCTACACCTTC